This T cell receptor beta chain was documented in a study of graft-versus-host responses after intestinal transplantation. The overall study: Transplant recipients had multivisceral, liver-intestinal, or isolated intestinal grafts. Each patient got anti-thymocyte globulin induction, then tacrolimus and steroids for approximately 3 years.

The CDR3 spans 17 residues. Germline-derived CDR1 and CDR2 are SGHRS and YFSETQ. The ends lost 0 bases at V and 6 bases at J; junction bases unmatched: 9. The study's findings and limits: Those patients showing graft-donor T cell macrochimerism displayed high graft-versus-host to host-versus-graft clonal ratios in allografts. HvG clone declines early post-transplant were associated with peak circulating GvH levels.

As to this clone: What it binds is not known.

Assay used: immunoSEQ multiplex PCR; TCRdb lists only in-frame clones, some missing. The data hold around 100,000 clones, with less than 90% observed a single time. Sequenced material: unstimulated CD4+ T cells sorted from spleen or lymph node cells, taken before intestinal transplant. The chain employs TRBV5-1 and TRBJ2-2; TRBD1 aligns across 9 bases. The sequence came from a human donor who received an intestinal transplant. In DNA form, the CDR3 reads TGCGCCAGCAGCTTGGGTCTACAGGGGGCGACAGCCGGGGAGCTGTTTTTT. As protein: CASSLGLQGATAGELFF.